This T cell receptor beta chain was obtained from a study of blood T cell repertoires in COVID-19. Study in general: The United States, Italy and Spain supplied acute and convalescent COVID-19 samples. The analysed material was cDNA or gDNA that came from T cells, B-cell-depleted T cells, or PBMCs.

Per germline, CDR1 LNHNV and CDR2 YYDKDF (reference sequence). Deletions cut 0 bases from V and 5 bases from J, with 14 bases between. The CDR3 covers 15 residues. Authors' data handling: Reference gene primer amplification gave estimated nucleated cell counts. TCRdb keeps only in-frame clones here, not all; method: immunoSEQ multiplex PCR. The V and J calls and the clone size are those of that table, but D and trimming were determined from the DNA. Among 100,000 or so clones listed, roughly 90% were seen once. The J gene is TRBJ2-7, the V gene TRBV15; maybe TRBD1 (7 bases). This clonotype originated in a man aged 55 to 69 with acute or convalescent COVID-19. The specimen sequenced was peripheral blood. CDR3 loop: CATSRDGGGMDEQYF. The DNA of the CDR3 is TGTGCCACCAGCAGAGATGGAGGGGGCATGGACGAGCAGTACTTC. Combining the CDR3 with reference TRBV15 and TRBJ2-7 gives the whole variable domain DAMVIQNPRYQVTQFGKPVTLSCSQTLNHNVMYWYQQKSSQAPKLLFHYYDKDFNNEADTPDNFQSRRPNTSFCFLDIRSPGLGDTAMYLCATSRDGGGMDEQYFGPGTRLTVT.